This T cell receptor (beta chain) was found in a study of identical twins. Study-wide results and caveats: Models underestimated TCR alpha sharing (out-of-frame) in monozygotic twins. Zero-insertion results could be subject to partial confounding by invariant MAIT and iNKT cells.

Each CDR3 protein is one row after TCRdb ran MiXCR on the 5' RACE reads. This sample has a few hundred thousand distinct CDR3 sequences, with roughly an eighth found just once. In its sample, this clonotype was seen a few times. Its cognate antigen is unknown. CDR1 and CDR2 from the germline V gene are SGHNT and YYREEE (reference sequence). This CDR3 is built from 15 residues. Germline trimming cut 3 bases from V and 7 bases from J; bases unmatched to any gene: 5. The sample was also reused in another study, on yellow fever vaccine responses in identical twins.

Specimen: memory (CD45RO+) T cells sorted from blood. V gene TRBV5-4 combines with J gene TRBJ1-4; TRBD1 matches at 11 bases. This receptor was obtained from a young woman in good health. Written as DNA, the CDR3 is TGTGCCAGCAGCTGGTGGACAGGGGGCAGTGAAAAACTGTTTTTT. Protein product: CASSWWTGGSEKLFF.